The present TCR beta chain was sequenced within a study of blood T cells in healthy people across ages. Trimming cost V 5 bases and J 0 bases, with 12 bases left between them. Germline V lookup: CDR1 SGHTA, CDR2 FQGNSA. The CDR3 runs to 15 residues. A second 7 to 11 cycle PCR used barcoded and J-beta primers. Each CDR3 protein is one row after TCRdb ran MiXCR on the 5' RACE reads. The table shows 710,000 or so distinct CDR3 sequences, with 32% occurring only once. There are many counts of this clonotype. The TCR was taken from a woman at least 80 years old in good health. Sample: blood. The chain joins TRBV7-2 to TRBJ2-3, with TRBD1 as a possible D gene (6 bases). The CDR3 bases are TGTGCCAGCAGCAAGGACAGCCGTAGCACAGATACGCAGTATTTT. Its protein is CASSKDSRSTDTQYF.